The 27 T cell receptor beta chains below all came from one sample that was sequenced in a study of T cells in Graves' hyperthyroidism and ophthalmopathy (dated by TCRdb to about 2019). The receptor library was made with multiplex PCR. TCRdb records Illumina HiSeq 2000 as the sequencer. The TCR beta CDR3 regions were amplified from RNA transcripts. For the first round of RT-PCR on the TCR CDR3, the HTBI primer set was used together with the Qiagen OneStep RT-PCR kit. The public reads were reanalyzed by TCRdb: fastp trimming at Q25, MiXCR alignment, in-frame beta chains only. For every CDR3 protein sequence, its rows merge into one entry that carries the most common genes and DNA. The sample table contains approximately 640,000 distinct CDR3 sequences; only one count was recorded for around 15% of them. In total, the top ten clones hold around 4% of the sample. Input material: blood. These receptors came from a woman in her twenties or thirties with Graves' hyperthyroidism.

This clonotype was found a few times. The gene calls are TRBV5-6 and TRBJ1-5; 11 nucleotides line up with TRBD1. The J segment lost 2 bases and the V segment lost 3 bases, leaving 4 bases of the junction unmatched. The CDR3 runs to 16 residues. Germline V lookup: CDR1 SGHDT, CDR2 YYEEEE. The CDR3 protein is CASSSRTGGGNQPQHF. The CDR3 DNA sequence: TGTGCCAGCAGCTCCAGGACAGGGGGCGGCAATCAGCCCCAGCATTTT.

Only a few counts were recorded for this clonotype. The V gene is TRBV12-3 or TRBV12-4, the J gene TRBJ2-3; 7 nucleotides match TRBD1. Trimming cost V 6 bases and J 2 bases; bases outside gene matches: 8. The CDR3 loop spans 15 amino acids. As DNA, the CDR3 is TGTGCCAGCAGCCGGGGACAGACATTCACAGATACGCAGTATTTT. Its protein is CASSRGQTFTDTQYF.

On this clonotype: A much larger clone is a single base away; this may be a read error. The V call is TRBV13, the J call TRBJ2-7, with a tentative D call TRBD2 (6 bases). CDR1 is PRHDT and CDR2 is FYEKMQ in the germline V gene (reference sequence). This CDR3 has 14 amino acids. CDR3 amino acids: CASSSGTFTYEQDF. In DNA, the CDR3 is TGTGCCAGCAGCTCCGGGACTTTCACCTACGAGCAGGACTTC.

This clonotype was counted many times. The chain uses TRBV2 and TRBJ2-5; TRBD2 matches 10 bases. This CDR3 contains 14 residues. Germline trimming cut 3 bases from V and 9 bases from J; bases unmatched to any gene: 7. CDR1 is SNHLY and CDR2 is FYNNEI in the germline V gene. CDR3: CASSDIAGGPPQYF. The DNA of the CDR3 is TGTGCCAGCAGTGATATAGCGGGAGGCCCCCCCCAGTACTTC. The full variable domain, rest sourced from reference TRBV2 and TRBJ2-5, is EPEVTQTPSHQVTQMGQEVILRCVPISNHLYFYWYRQILGQKVEFLVSFYNNEISEKSEIFDDQFSVERPDGSNFTLKIRSTKLEDSAMYFCASSDIAGGPPQYFGPGTRLLVL.

The table lists this clonotype with many counts. V gene TRBV11-2 combines with J gene TRBJ2-6; 7 bases align to TRBD2. CDR3 size: 17 residues. V trimming: 6 bases; J trimming: 0 bases; junction bases outside the gene matches: 8. Germline V lookup: CDR1 SGHAT, CDR2 FQNNGV. DNA for the CDR3: TGTGCCAGCAGTAAACTAGCGATTAGCTCTGGGGCCAACGTCCTGACTTTC. Amino acid sequence: CASSKLAISSGANVLTF.

The table lists this clonotype with many counts. The genes are TRBV6-1 and TRBJ2-2; no definite D call. The CDR3 totals 15 residues. Germline V gene sequence: CDR1 MNHNS, CDR2 SASEGT. Trimming took 5 bases from V and 1 from J, leaving 11 bases between them. In DNA, the CDR3 is TGTGCCAGCAGTTTAGGACGTTTGAACACCGGGGAGCTGTTTTTT. The encoded protein is CASSLGRLNTGELFF.

This clonotype appeared many times. The chain recombines TRBV28 with TRBJ2-7, with 10 positions matching TRBD1. This CDR3 region has 15 residues. V trimming: 5 bases; J trimming: 0 bases; junction bases outside the gene matches: 4. Germline lookup yields CDR1 MDHEN and CDR2 SYDVKM. The DNA for the CDR3 is TGTGCCAGCAGTCAGACAGGGGGCGGCTCCTACGAGCAGTACTTC. This sequence encodes CASSQTGGGSYEQYF.

This rearrangement joins TRBV28 to TRBJ1-1; D is perhaps TRBD1 (6 bases). The length of the CDR3 is 19 residues. The V and J ends lost 0 bases and 1 base respectively, with 21 bases between them. Germline assignment: CDR1 MDHEN and CDR2 SYDVKM. CDR3 sequence: CASSLWRQGFRGGNTEAFF. The CDR3 DNA reads as TGTGCCAGCAGTTTATGGCGGCAGGGGTTTAGAGGGGGGAACACTGAAGCTTTCTTT. Full variable domain (outside the CDR3, taken from reference TRBV28 and TRBJ1-1): DVKVTQSSRYLVKRTGEKVFLECVQDMDHENMFWYRQDPGLGLRLIYFSYDVKMKEKGDIPEGYSVSREKKERFSLILESASTNQTSMYLCASSLWRQGFRGGNTEAFFGQGTRLTVV.

This clonotype was detected ten times or more. The V and J genes are TRBV28 and TRBJ2-7; 11 nucleotides line up with TRBD2. With 10 bases clipped from V and 5 bases from J, the junction kept 7 bases outside the gene matches. The CDR3 is 13 amino acids. From germline, CDR1 is MDHEN and CDR2 SYDVKM. The CDR3 here is CATELLAGDEQYF. The CDR3 DNA is TGTGCCACCGAATTACTAGCGGGAGACGAGCAGTACTTC.

Many counts were recorded for this clonotype. The V gene is TRBV7-9, the J gene TRBJ2-3, with D maybe TRBD1 (5 bases). Germline V gene lookup returns CDR1 SEHNR and CDR2 FQNEAQ (reference sequence). Trimming removed 9 bases at V and 5 bases at J, with 15 bases between. This CDR3 region has 13 residues. The CDR3 nucleotides are TGTGCCAGTCAGGGCGGATATGTAGATACGCAGTATTTT. Translation gives CASQGGYVDTQYF. The full variable domain, its missing parts supplied by reference TRBV7-9 and TRBJ2-3, is DTGVSQNPRHKITKRGQNVTFRCDPISEHNRLYWYRQTLGQGPEFLTYFQNEAQLEKSRLLSDRFSAERPKGSFSTLEIQRTEQGDSAMYLCASQGGYVDTQYFGPGTRLTVL.

As concerns this clonotype: One base away lies a much larger clone, so this may be a sequencing read error. V usage is TRBV30 and J usage is TRBJ2-7; D ambiguous. Germline V gene data show CDR1 as GTSNPN and CDR2 as SVGIG (reference sequence). The V gene lost 1 base and the J gene lost 7 bases, with 11 bases spanning the gap. CDR3 length equals 12 residues. The CDR3 region is CAWSGRGNEQYF. DNA of the CDR3: TGTGCCTGGAGTGGCCGCGGCAATGAGCAGTACTTC.

This clonotype was found many times. The genes are TRBV27 and TRBJ2-3; TRBD2 matches 9 bases. Germline lookup yields CDR1 MNHEY and CDR2 SMNVEV (reference sequence). Unmatched junction bases numbered 3, after V lost 3 bases and J lost 5 bases. The CDR3 has 14 residues. The CDR3 DNA reads TGTGCCAGCAGTTTTGCGGGAGGGGGAGATACGCAGTATTTT. It is translated as CASSFAGGGDTQYF.

The rearrangement uses TRBV19 and TRBJ2-7; D perhaps matches TRBD2 (6 bases). V was trimmed by 5 bases and J by 5 bases, leaving 16 bases between them. The CDR3 loop spans 14 amino acids. Germline assignment: CDR1 LNHDA and CDR2 SQIVND (reference sequence). In DNA, the CDR3 is TGTGCCAGTAGTCCCAGGCGGGAAACCCACGAGCAGTACTTC. This encodes CASSPRRETHEQYF.

This clonotype was counted at least ten times. The CDR3 here is CASSFLLAGGSAQINEQFF. The CDR3 DNA follows: TGTGCCAGCAGTTTTCTCCTAGCGGGAGGATCGGCACAGATCAATGAGCAGTTCTTC. The chain has TRBV28 and TRBJ2-1; TRBD2 agrees at 11 bases. Germline CDR1 and CDR2: MDHEN and SYDVKM. The trim removed 3 bases at V and 6 bases at J, leaving 16 bases unmatched. This CDR3 spans 19 amino acids.

On this clonotype: With a much larger clone just one base away, this may be a read error. This chain connects TRBV28 to TRBJ2-1; 7 nucleotides line up with TRBD1. The V gene's germline CDR1 is MDHEN and CDR2 SYDVKM. This CDR3 comprises 13 residues. After removal of 10 bases from V and 1 base from J, the junction contained 4 bases not matched to a gene. CDR3 protein: CANRDSSYNEQFF. CDR3 nucleotide sequence: TGTGCCAACAGGGACAGTTCCTACAATGAGCAGTTCTTC.

In this sample, this clonotype turned up a few times. J is TRBJ2-7 and V is TRBV28, with D tentatively TRBD1 (5 bases). CDR3 length: 15 residues. CDR1 and CDR2 (germline): MDHEN, SYDVKM. The V and J ends lost 3 bases and 6 bases respectively, with 18 bases between them. The CDR3 region has the DNA TGTGCCAGCAGTTTCCCAGGGCTCGGATCGGGCGAGCAGTACTTC. Translation gives CASSFPGLGSGEQYF.

This clonotype has at least ten counts. The chain carries TRBV20-1 and TRBJ1-5; 7 nucleotides agree with TRBD1. Trimming at V came to 1 base and at J to 0 bases, leaving 9 bases not matched to a gene. Germline CDR1 is DFQATT and CDR2 is SNEGSKA (reference sequence). The CDR3 is 17 residues long. CDR3 loop: CSARGLYGTDSNQPQHF. The DNA of the CDR3 is TGCAGTGCTAGAGGGTTATATGGGACAGATAGCAATCAGCCCCAGCATTTT.

This clonotype was counted ten times or more. The chain combines TRBV10-3 with TRBJ1-5, with D uncertain. Per the germline V gene, CDR1 is ENHRY and CDR2 is SYGVKD. This CDR3 has 14 residues. V was pared by 0 bases and J by 2 bases, with 5 bases between. The CDR3 region has the DNA TGTGCCATCAGTGAGTCCGGGGGCAATCAGCCCCAGCATTTT. It yields the protein CAISESGGNQPQHF.

As concerns this clonotype: Possible read error: a much larger clone is one base away. CDR3 bases: TGTGCCATCAGTGAATATTCTTCGCGGGACGCGCCTTTCTATAGCTACACCTTC. Translating it yields CAISEYSSRDAPFYSYTF. The chain is built from TRBV10-3 and TRBJ1-2; D might be TRBD1 (5 bases). Looked up from germline, CDR1 is ENHRY and CDR2 is SYGVKD. The CDR3 runs 18 residues.

This sequence joins TRBV20-1 and TRBJ1-5, with 8 positions matching TRBD1. The J segment lost 1 base and the V segment lost 3 bases, leaving 5 bases of the junction unmatched. The germline V gene has CDR1 DFQATT and CDR2 SNEGSKA (reference sequence). The CDR3 covers 15 residues. CDR3 DNA sequence: TGCAGTGCTAGGACAGGGGAAGGGAGCAATCAGCCCCAGCATTTT. Its protein is CSARTGEGSNQPQHF.

Many counts were recorded for this clonotype. The chain is built from TRBV7-2 and TRBJ2-7; no reliable D call. The V and J ends lost 2 bases and 3 bases respectively, with 8 bases between them. CDR1 SGHTA and CDR2 FQGNSA come from the germline V gene. The CDR3 contains 13 residues. CDR3 loop: CASSLTRHYEQYF. The CDR3 DNA is TGTGCCAGCAGCTTAACGCGGCACTACGAGCAGTACTTC.

This clonotype showed up many times. The CDR3 here is CASSLRAGLQTQYF. CDR3 DNA sequence: TGTGCCAGCAGTTTGAGGGCGGGTCTTCAGACCCAGTACTTC. The rearrangement joins TRBV28 to TRBJ2-5, with D perhaps TRBD2 (5 bases). This CDR3 is 14 amino acids long. CDR1 and CDR2 from the germline V gene are MDHEN and SYDVKM. The ends were cut back, 3 bases at V and 6 bases at J, with 14 bases in the middle. Drawing the rest from reference TRBV28 and TRBJ2-5, the complete variable domain is DVKVTQSSRYLVKRTGEKVFLECVQDMDHENMFWYRQDPGLGLRLIYFSYDVKMKEKGDIPEGYSVSREKKERFSLILESASTNQTSMYLCASSLRAGLQTQYFGPGTRLLVL.

This clonotype was seen at least ten times. The chain employs TRBV6-2 or TRBV6-3 and TRBJ2-1; D is possibly TRBD1 or TRBD2 (5 bases each). CDR3 length: 13 residues. CDR1 and CDR2 from the germline V gene are MNHEY and SVGEGT. V was pared by 8 bases and J by 15 bases, with 23 bases between. In DNA form, the CDR3 reads TGTGCCAGCGTATCGTTCGATTCGAGGGGCCTGTTCTTC. Amino acids: CASVSFDSRGLFF.

In this sample, this clonotype turned up many times. The rearrangement uses TRBV11-2 and TRBJ2-3; D uncertain. Trimming cost V 1 base and J 0 bases, with 8 bases left between them. The CDR3 runs 15 residues. Germline V CDR1 and CDR2: SGHAT, FQNNGV. CDR3 bases: TGTGCCAGCAGCTTAGGACTTACTAGCACAGATACGCAGTATTTT. This codes for CASSLGLTSTDTQYF.

This clonotype came up many times. The chain couples TRBV5-1 to TRBJ2-7; 7 bases align to TRBD2. The germline V gene encodes CDR1 SGHRS and CDR2 YFSETQ. V was clipped by 2 bases and J by 2 bases; unmatched bases: 16. The CDR3 loop spans 18 amino acids. The CDR3 sequence is CASSLSRHTPSGPYEQYF. The CDR3, as DNA: TGCGCCAGCAGCTTATCCCGACACACACCTAGCGGACCCTACGAGCAGTACTTC.

This clonotype came up many times. The gene calls are TRBV5-1 and TRBJ1-2, with D unclear. CDR1 is SGHRS and CDR2 is YFSETQ in the germline V gene. The CDR3 runs to 12 residues. With 4 bases removed from V and 7 bases from J, the gap between germline ends came to 11 bases. CDR3 loop: CASSPDKSGYTF. The CDR3 DNA reads as TGCGCCAGCAGCCCTGACAAAAGTGGCTACACCTTC.

This clonotype was observed a few times. The V and J genes are TRBV2 and TRBJ2-7; 12 nucleotides line up with TRBD2. The CDR3 length is 14 residues. CDR1 SNHLY and CDR2 FYNNEI come from the germline V gene. The V segment lost 5 bases and the J segment 6 bases; nucleotides outside the gene matches: 5. The CDR3 spells CASSPTSGSFEQYF. CDR3 in DNA: TGTGCCAGCAGTCCGACTAGCGGGAGCTTCGAGCAGTACTTC.